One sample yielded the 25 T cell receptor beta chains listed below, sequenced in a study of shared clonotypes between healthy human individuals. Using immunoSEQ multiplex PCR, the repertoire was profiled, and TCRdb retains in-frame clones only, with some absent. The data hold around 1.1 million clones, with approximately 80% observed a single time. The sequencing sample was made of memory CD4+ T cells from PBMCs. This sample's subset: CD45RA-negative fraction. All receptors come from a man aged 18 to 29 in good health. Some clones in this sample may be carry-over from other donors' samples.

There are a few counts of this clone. CDR3: CASSPPTRGGGEGTEAFF. The DNA of the CDR3 is TGTGCCAGCTCACCACCGACGAGGGGCGGGGGCGAGGGCACTGAAGCTTTCTTT. V and J are TRBV18 and TRBJ1-1, with a possible D match to TRBD1 (6 bases). In germline, CDR1 is KGHSH, CDR2 LQKENI. CDR3 size: 18 residues. With 0 bases removed from V and 4 bases from J, the gap between germline ends came to 21 bases.

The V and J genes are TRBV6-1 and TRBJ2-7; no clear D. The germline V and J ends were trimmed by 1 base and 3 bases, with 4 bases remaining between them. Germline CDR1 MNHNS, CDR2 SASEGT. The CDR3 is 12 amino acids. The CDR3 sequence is CASSEGDYEQYF. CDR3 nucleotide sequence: TGTGCCAGCAGTGAAGGCGACTACGAGCAGTACTTC.

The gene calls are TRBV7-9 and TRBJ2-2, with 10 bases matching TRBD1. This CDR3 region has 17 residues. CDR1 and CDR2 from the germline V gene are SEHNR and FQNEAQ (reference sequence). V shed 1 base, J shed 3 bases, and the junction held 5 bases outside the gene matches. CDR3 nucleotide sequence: TGTGCCAGCAGCTTAGGCTACGGACAGGGGGACACCGGGGAGCTGTTTTTT. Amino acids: CASSLGYGQGDTGELFF. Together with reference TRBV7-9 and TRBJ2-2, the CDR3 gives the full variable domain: DTGVSQNPRHKITKRGQNVTFRCDPISEHNRLYWYRQTLGQGPEFLTYFQNEAQLEKSRLLSDRFSAERPKGSFSTLEIQRTEQGDSAMYLCASSLGYGQGDTGELFFGEGSRLTVL.

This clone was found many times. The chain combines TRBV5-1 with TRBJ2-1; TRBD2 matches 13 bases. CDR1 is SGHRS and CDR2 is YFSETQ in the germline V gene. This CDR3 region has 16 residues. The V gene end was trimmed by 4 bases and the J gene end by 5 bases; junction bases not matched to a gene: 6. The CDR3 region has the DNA TGCGCCAGCAGCCGCACACTAGCGGGAGGGCACAATGAGCAGTTCTTC. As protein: CASSRTLAGGHNEQFF.

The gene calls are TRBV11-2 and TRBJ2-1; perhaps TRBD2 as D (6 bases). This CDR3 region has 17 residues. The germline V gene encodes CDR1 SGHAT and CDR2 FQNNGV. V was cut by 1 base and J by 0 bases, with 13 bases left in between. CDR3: CASSLGRGDRSYNEQFF. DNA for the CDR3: TGTGCCAGCAGCTTAGGGCGCGGGGACCGCTCCTACAATGAGCAGTTCTTC.

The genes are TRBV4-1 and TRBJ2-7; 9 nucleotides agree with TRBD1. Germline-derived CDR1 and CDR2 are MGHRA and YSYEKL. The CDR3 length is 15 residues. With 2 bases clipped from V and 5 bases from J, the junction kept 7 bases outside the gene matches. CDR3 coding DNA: TGCGCCAGCAGCCAAAGGGGACAGGGTCCCCACGAGCAGTACTTC. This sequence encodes CASSQRGQGPHEQYF.

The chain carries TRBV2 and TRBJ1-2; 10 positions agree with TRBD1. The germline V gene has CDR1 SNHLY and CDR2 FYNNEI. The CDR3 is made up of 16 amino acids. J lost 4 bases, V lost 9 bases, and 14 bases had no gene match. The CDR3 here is CASPTGGPKAGYGYTF. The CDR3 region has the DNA TGTGCCAGTCCGACAGGGGGCCCTAAAGCGGGCTATGGCTACACCTTC.

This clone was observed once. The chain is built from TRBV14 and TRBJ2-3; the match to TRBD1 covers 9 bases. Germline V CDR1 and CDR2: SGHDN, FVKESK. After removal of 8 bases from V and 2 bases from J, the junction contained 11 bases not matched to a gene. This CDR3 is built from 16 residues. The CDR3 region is CASGQGYSTLTDTQYF. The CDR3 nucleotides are TGTGCCAGCGGACAGGGGTATTCCACCCTCACAGATACGCAGTATTTT.

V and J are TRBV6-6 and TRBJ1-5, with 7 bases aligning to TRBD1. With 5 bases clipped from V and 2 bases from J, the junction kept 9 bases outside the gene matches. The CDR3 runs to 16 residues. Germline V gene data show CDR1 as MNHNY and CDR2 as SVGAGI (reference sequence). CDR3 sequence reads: CASSHRTGDGNQPQHF. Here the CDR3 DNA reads TGTGCCAGCAGTCACCGAACAGGGGATGGCAATCAGCCCCAGCATTTT.

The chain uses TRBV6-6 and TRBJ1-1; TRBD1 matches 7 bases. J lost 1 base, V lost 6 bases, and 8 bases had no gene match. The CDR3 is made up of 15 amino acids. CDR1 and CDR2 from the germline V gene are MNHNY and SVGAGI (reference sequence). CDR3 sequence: CASSLQGRGNTEAFF. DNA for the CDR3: TGTGCCAGCAGCCTACAGGGGAGGGGGAACACTGAAGCTTTCTTT.

Written as DNA, the CDR3 is TGTGCCAGCAGCCTACGAAGCGCCAACACCGGGGAGCTGTTTTTT. It yields the protein CASSLRSANTGELFF. The chain uses TRBV9 and TRBJ2-2; D is uncertain. Trimming took off 4 bases at V and 2 bases at J, with 12 bases between the two ends. Germline V lookup: CDR1 SGDLS, CDR2 YYNGEE. The CDR3 runs 15 residues.

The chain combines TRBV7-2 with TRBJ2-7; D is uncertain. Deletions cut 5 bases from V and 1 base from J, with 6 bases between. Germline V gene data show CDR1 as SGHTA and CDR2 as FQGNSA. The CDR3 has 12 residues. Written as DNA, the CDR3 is TGTGCCAGCAGCCGTTCTTCCTACGAGCAGTACTTC. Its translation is CASSRSSYEQYF.

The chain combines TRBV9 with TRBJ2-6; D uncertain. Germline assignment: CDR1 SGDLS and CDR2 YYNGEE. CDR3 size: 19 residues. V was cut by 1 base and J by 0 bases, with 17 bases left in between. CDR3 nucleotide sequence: TGTGCCAGCAGCGTATCTCTGGTCAGGCCAGACTCTGGGGCCAACGTCCTGACTTTC. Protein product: CASSVSLVRPDSGANVLTF.

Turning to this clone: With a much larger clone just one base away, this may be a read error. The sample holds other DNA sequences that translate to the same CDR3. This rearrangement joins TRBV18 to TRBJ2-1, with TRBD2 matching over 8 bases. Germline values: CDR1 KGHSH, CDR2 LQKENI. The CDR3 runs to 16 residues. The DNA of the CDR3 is TGTGCCAGCTCGCCACCGACTAGCGAGGGGTACAATGAGCAGTTCTTC. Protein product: CASSPPTSEGYNEQFF.

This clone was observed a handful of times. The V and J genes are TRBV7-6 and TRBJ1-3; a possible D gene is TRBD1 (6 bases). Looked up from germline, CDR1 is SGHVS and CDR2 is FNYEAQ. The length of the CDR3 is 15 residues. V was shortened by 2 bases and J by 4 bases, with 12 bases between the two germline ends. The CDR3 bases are TGTGCCAGCAGCTTAACAGGGAGTGGAGGAAACACCATATATTTT. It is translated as CASSLTGSGGNTIYF.

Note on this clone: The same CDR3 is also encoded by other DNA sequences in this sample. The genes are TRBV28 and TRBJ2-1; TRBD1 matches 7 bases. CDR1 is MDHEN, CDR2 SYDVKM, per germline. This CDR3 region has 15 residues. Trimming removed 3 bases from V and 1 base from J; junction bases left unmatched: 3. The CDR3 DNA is TGTGCCAGCAGTTTGAGGGGGCGGTCCTACAATGAGCAGTTCTTC. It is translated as CASSLRGRSYNEQFF.

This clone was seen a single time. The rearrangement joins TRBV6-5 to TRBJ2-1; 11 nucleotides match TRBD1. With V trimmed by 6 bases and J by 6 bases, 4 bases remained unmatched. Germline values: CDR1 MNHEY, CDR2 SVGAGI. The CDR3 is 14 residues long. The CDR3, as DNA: TGTGCCAGCAGACGGACAGGGGGCCTCAATGAGCAGTTCTTC. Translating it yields CASRRTGGLNEQFF.

This CDR3 is CASTVSSGGYNEQFF. CDR3 bases: TGTGCCAGCACCGTGTCCAGCGGGGGATACAATGAGCAGTTCTTC. The V and J genes are TRBV7-2 and TRBJ2-1; 8 nucleotides align to TRBD2. Germline-derived CDR1 and CDR2 are SGHTA and FQGNSA. The CDR3 is made up of 15 amino acids. The V segment lost 7 bases and the J segment 4 bases; nucleotides outside the gene matches: 9.

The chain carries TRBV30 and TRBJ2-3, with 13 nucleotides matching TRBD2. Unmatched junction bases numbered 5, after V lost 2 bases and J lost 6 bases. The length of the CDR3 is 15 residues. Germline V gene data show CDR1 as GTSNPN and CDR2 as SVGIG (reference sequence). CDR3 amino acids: CAWSRGLAGADTQYF. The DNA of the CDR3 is TGTGCCTGGAGTAGAGGACTAGCGGGGGCTGATACGCAGTATTTT.

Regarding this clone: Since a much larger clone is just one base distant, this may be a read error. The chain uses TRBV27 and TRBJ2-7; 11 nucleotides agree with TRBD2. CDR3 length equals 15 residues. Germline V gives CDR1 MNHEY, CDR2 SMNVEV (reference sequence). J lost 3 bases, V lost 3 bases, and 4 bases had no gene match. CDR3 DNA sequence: TGTGCCAGCAGTTTCCCCGGGACTAGCGGCTACGAGCAGTACTTC. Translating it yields CASSFPGTSGYEQYF.

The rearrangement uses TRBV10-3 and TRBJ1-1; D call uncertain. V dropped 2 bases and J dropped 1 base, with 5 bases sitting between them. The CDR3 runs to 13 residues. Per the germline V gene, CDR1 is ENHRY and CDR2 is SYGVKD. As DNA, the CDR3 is TGTGCCATCAGTGAGACACCGAACACTGAAGCTTTCTTT. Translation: CAISETPNTEAFF.

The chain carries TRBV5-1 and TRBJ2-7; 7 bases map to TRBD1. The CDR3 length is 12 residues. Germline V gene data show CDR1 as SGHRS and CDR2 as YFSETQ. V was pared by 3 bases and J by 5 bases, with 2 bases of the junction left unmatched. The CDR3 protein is CASSSDRNEQYF. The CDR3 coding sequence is TGCGCCAGCAGCTCGGACAGGAACGAGCAGTACTTC.

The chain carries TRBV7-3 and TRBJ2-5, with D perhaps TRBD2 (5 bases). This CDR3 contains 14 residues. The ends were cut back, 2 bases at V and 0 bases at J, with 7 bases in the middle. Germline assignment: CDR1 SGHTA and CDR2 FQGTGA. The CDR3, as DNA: TGTGCCAGCAGCTTATCGCGGGACCAAGAGACCCAGTACTTC. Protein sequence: CASSLSRDQETQYF.

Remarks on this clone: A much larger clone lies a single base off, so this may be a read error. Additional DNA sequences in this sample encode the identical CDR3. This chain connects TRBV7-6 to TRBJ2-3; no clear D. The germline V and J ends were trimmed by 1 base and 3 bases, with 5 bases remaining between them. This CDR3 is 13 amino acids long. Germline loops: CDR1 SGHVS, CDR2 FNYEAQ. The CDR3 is CASSLVGTDTQYF. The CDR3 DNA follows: TGTGCCAGCAGCTTAGTGGGGACAGATACGCAGTATTTT. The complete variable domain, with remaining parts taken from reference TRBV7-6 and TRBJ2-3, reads GAGVSQSPRYKVTKRGQDVALRCDPISGHVSLYWYRQALGQGPEFLTYFNYEAQQDKSGLPNDRFSAERPEGSISTLTIQRTEQRDSAMYRCASSLVGTDTQYFGPGTRLTVL.

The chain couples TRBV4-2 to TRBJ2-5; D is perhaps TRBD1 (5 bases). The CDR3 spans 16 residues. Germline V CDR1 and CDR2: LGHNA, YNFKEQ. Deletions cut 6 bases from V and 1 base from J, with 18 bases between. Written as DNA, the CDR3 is TGTGCCAGCAGTCGCAAAGGGGCGGAGAGCCAAGAGACCCAGTACTTC. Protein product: CASSRKGAESQETQYF.